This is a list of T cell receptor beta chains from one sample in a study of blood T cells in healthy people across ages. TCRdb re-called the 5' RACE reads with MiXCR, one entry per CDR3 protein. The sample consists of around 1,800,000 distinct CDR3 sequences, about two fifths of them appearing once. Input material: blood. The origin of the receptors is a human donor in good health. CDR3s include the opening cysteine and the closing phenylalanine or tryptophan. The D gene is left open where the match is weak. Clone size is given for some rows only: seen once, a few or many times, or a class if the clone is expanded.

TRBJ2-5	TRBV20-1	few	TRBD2	TGCAGTGCTAGGCGTCCCGGGACTAGCGGGGGGGCCTTTTACAATGAGCAGTACTTC	CSARRPGTSGGAFYNEQYF
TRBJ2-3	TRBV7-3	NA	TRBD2	TGTGCCAGCAGCCCTCGAGCGGGGGCCCCCACAGATACGCAGTATTTT	CASSPRAGAPTDTQYF
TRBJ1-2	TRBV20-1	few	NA	TGCAGTGCTAGGCGATTAAGGGGGAACTATGGCTACACCTTC	CSARRLRGNYGYTF
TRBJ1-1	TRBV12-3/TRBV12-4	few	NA	TGTGCCAGCAGTTTAAGCAGCCTGAACACTGAAGCTTTCTTT	CASSLSSLNTEAFF
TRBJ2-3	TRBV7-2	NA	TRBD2	TGTGCCAGCAGCTTAGAAGCGGGGGGGGGAAATACGCAGTATTTT	CASSLEAGGGNTQYF
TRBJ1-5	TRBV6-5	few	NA	TGTGCCAGCAGTTACATAGGGGTTAATCAGCCCCAGCATTTT	CASSYIGVNQPQHF
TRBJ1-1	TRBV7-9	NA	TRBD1	TGTGCCAGCAGCTCACGACAGGGGGTGGCGAACACTGAGGCTTTCTTT	CASSSRQGVANTEAFF
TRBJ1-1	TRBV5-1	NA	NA	TGCGCCAGCAGCCCCGTACTCTTGAACACTGAAGCTTTCTTT	CASSPVLLNTEAFF
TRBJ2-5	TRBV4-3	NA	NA	TGCGCCAGCAGCCCAGGGGAGGGTTTTGATAATGAGCAGTACTTC	CASSPGEGFDNEQYF
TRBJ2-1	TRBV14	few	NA	TGTGCCAGCAGCCATTCACCGGGCCTAAGCTCCTACAATGAGCAGTTCTTC	CASSHSPGLSSYNEQFF
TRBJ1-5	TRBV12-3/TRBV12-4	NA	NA	TGTGCCAGCAGCTGGGGAGGACCTTTCAATCAGCCCCAGCATTTT	CASSWGGPFNQPQHF
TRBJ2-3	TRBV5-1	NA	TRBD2	TGCGCCAGCAGCTTGTGGCCTACTAGCGGGGGATTAGGAGATACGCAGTATTTT	CASSLWPTSGGLGDTQYF
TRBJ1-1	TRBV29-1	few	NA	TGCAGCGTCAGAACAGTGAACACTGAAGCTTTCTTT	CSVRTVNTEAFF
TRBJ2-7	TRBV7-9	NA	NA	TGTGCCAGCAGCTTAATGTCCGGATCCTACGAGCAGTACTTC	CASSLMSGSYEQYF
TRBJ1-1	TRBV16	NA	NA	TGTGCCAGCAGCCAATTTTCGGTGAACACTGAAGCTTTCTTT	CASSQFSVNTEAFF
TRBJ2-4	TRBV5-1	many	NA	TGCGCCAGCAGCTTGGGCAGGGAGGACATTCAGTACTTC	CASSLGREDIQYF
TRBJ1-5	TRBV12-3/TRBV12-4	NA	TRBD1	TGTGCCAGCACCTCAGCTCGACAGGGGGATCAGCCCCAGCATTTT	CASTSARQGDQPQHF
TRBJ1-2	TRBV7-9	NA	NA	TGTGCCAGCAGCCCCGGACAGTCAATATATGGCTACACCTTC	CASSPGQSIYGYTF
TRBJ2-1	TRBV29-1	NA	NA	TGCAGCGTTGTAGGGTTAGTTAATGAGCAGTTCTTC	CSVVGLVNEQFF
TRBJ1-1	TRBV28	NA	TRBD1	TGTGCCAGCAGGACAGGGGGCGCAGTCCTGGACACTGAAGCTTTCTTT	CASRTGGAVLDTEAFF
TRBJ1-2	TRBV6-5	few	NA	TGTGCCAGCAGTGAGAACAGGGTTTTGGATGGCTACACCTTC	CASSENRVLDGYTF
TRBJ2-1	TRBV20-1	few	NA	TGCAGTGCCCCCGGGACATACTCCTACAATGAGCAGTTCTTC	CSAPGTYSYNEQFF
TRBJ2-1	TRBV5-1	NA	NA	TGCGCCAGCAGCTTGTCGGGGGACAGACTTAGGGATGAGCAGTTCTTC	CASSLSGDRLRDEQFF
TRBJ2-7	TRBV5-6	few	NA	TGTGCCAGCAGGGAGACAGTAAAACACCCCTACGAGCAGTACTTC	CASRETVKHPYEQYF
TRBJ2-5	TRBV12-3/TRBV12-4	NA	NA	TGTGCCAGCAGTTTAGGATGGAAAGAGACCCAGTACTTC	CASSLGWKETQYF
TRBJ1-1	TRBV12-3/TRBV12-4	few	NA	TGTGCCAGCAGTTACTTAGACAGAGTGAACACTGAAGCTTTCTTT	CASSYLDRVNTEAFF
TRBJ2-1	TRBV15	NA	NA	TGTGCCATCCGGGACCTGGCGGGCAATGAGCAGTTCTTC	CAIRDLAGNEQFF
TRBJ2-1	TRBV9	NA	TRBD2	TGTGCCAGCAGCCTTTGGGGGACTAGCGGGGGGAACAATGAGCAGTTCTTC	CASSLWGTSGGNNEQFF
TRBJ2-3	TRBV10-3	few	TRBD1	TGTGCCATCAGTGAGTCGTGGACAGGGGGGACAGATACGCAGTATTTT	CAISESWTGGTDTQYF
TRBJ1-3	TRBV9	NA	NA	TGTGCCAGCATCGGAGGTGGAAACACCATATATTTT	CASIGGGNTIYF
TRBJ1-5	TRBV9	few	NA	TGTGCCAGCAGCGCAGGGCCTAATCAGCCCCAGCATTTT	CASSAGPNQPQHF
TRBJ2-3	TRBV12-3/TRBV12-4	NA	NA	TGTGCCAGCACCATCGGAGGGATGGGCGCAGATACGCAGTATTTT	CASTIGGMGADTQYF
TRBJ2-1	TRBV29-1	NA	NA	TGCAGCGTTGTGGAGAACAATGAGCAGTTCTTC	CSVVENNEQFF
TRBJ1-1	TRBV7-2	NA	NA	TGTGCCAGCAGCTTAGCTGTACGGTCGATGAACACTGAAGCTTTCTTT	CASSLAVRSMNTEAFF
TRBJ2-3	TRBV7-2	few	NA	TGTGCCAGCATGAGAGGGGCTAGCATGTTAGATACGCAGTATTTT	CASMRGASMLDTQYF
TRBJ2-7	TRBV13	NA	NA	TGTGCCAGCGGTACGGAGTCAGTTTACGACGAGCAGTACTTC	CASGTESVYDEQYF
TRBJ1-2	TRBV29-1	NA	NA	TGCAGCGTTGTTCCATCTAACTATGGCTACACCTTC	CSVVPSNYGYTF
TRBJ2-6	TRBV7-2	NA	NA	TGTGCCAGCAGCCCCCAGGAAGGGGAGTGGAAAGGGGCCAACGTCCTGACTTTC	CASSPQEGEWKGANVLTF
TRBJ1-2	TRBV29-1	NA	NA	TGCAGCGCCGGGCAGCCCCTTCAATATGGCTACACCTTC	CSAGQPLQYGYTF
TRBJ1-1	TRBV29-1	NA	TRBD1	TGCAGCGTTTACAGGGGAGAGCGAGCTTTCTTT	CSVYRGERAFF
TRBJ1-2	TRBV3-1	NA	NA	TGTGCCAGCAGCCGGCCCGGGGAGTCTAACTATGGCTACACCTTC	CASSRPGESNYGYTF
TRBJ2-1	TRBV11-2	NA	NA	TGTGCCAGCAGCTTAGAGCAGGTGACACCATACAATGAGCAGTTCTTC	CASSLEQVTPYNEQFF
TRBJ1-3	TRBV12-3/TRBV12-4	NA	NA	TGTGCCAGCACCTCTTTCGTGAGGGTCGCTGGAAACACCATATATTTT	CASTSFVRVAGNTIYF
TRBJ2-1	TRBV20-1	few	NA	TGCAGTGCTAGAACCCATCAGGAGAGCTCCTACAATGAGCAGTTCTTC	CSARTHQESSYNEQFF
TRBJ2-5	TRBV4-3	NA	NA	TGCGCCAGCAGCCAAGAATACAGGGAGGGAGAGACCCAGTACTTC	CASSQEYREGETQYF
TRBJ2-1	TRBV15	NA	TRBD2	TGTGCCACCAGCTCCCCCCGGGGGGTTGAGCAGTTCTTC	CATSSPRGVEQFF
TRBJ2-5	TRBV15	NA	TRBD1	TGTGCCACCAGCAGAGATACAGGGGGACCAAAGGGGAAGACCCAGTACTTC	CATSRDTGGPKGKTQYF
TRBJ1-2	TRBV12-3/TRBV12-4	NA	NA	TGTGCCAGCAGTTTGTTGCGGAACTATGTAGGCTACACCTTC	CASSLLRNYVGYTF
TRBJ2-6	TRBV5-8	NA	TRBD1	TGTGCCAGCGATTTGCAGGACAGGGCCTTCTCTGGGGCCAACGTCCTGACTTTC	CASDLQDRAFSGANVLTF
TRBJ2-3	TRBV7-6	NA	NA	TGTGCCAGCAGCTTAGAGGCTACTCGCACAGATACGCAGTATTTT	CASSLEATRTDTQYF
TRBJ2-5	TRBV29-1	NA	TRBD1	TGCAGCGTGGGACAGGTCCTACTGAAGACCCAGTACTTC	CSVGQVLLKTQYF
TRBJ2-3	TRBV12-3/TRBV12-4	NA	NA	TGTGCCAGCAGTATGGGCCTAGATACGCAGTATTTT	CASSMGLDTQYF
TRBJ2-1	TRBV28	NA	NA	TGTGCCAGCAGATCCGGGGCTGGTCGCTACAATGAGCAGTTCTTC	CASRSGAGRYNEQFF
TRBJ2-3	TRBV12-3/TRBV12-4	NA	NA	TGTGCCAGCACCTCGGAACAATCCACAGATACGCAGTATTTT	CASTSEQSTDTQYF
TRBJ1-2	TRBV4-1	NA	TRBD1	TGCGCCAGCAGCCAACGTATTTCGGGACAGGGGTTCTATGGCTACACCTTC	CASSQRISGQGFYGYTF
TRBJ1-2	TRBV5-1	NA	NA	TGCGCCAGCAGCGTACAGGCGAACAACTATGGCTACACCTTC	CASSVQANNYGYTF
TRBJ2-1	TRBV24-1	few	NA	TGTGCCACCAGTGGGGGACATACAGGGCACAATGAGCAGTTCTTC	CATSGGHTGHNEQFF
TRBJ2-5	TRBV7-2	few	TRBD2	TGTGCCAGCAGCTTGAGCGGGGGGCATGGGGAGACCCAGTACTTC	CASSLSGGHGETQYF
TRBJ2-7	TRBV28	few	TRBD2	TGTGCCAGCAGTCCCCGCGGGGGGCTCTACGAGCAGTACTTC	CASSPRGGLYEQYF
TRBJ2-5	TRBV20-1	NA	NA	TGCAGTGCTAGAGACCTTTACGGAGGGCTTCAAGAGACCCAGTACTTC	CSARDLYGGLQETQYF